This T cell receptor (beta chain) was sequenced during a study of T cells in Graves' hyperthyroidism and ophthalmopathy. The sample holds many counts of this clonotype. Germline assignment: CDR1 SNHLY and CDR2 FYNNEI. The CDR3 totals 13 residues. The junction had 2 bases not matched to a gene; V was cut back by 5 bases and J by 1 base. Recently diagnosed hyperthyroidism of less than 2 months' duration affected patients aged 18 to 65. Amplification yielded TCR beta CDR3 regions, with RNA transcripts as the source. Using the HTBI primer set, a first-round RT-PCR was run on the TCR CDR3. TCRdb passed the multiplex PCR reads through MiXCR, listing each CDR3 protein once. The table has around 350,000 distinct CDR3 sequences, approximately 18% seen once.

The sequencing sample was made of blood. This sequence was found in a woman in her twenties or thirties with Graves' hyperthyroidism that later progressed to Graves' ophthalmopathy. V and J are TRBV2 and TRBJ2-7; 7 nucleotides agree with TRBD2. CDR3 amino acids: CASSPGGSYEQYF. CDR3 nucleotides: TGTGCCAGCAGTCCGGGGGGATCCTACGAGCAGTACTTC. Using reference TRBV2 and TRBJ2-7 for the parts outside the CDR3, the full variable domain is EPEVTQTPSHQVTQMGQEVILRCVPISNHLYFYWYRQILGQKVEFLVSFYNNEISEKSEIFDDQFSVERPDGSNFTLKIRSTKLEDSAMYFCASSPGGSYEQYFGPGTRLTVT.